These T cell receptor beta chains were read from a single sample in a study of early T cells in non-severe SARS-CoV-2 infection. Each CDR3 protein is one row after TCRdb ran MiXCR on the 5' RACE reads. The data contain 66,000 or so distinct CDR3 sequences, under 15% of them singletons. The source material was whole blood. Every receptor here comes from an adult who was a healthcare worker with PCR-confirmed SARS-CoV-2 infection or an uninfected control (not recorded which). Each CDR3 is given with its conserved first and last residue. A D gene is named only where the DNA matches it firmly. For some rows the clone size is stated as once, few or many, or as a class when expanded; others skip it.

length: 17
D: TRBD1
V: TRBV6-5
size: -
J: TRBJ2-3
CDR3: CASSYTTGLLGTDTQYF
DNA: TGTGCCAGCAGTTACACGACAGGGCTGCTGGGCACAGATACGCAGTATTTT

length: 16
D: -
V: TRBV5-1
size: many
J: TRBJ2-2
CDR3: CASSPAGVASAGELFF
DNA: TGCGCCAGCAGCCCAGCAGGGGTGGCTTCCGCCGGGGAGCTGTTTTTT

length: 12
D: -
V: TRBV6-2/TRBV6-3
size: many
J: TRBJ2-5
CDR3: CASSYPSETQYF
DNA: TGTGCCAGCAGTTACCCGTCAGAGACCCAGTACTTC

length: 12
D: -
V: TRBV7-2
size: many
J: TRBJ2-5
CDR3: CASSQPEETQYF
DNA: TGTGCCAGCAGCCAACCCGAGGAGACCCAGTACTTC

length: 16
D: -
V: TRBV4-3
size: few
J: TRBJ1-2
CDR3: CASSQNAWTANYGYTF
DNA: TGCGCCAGCAGCCAAAACGCGTGGACAGCTAACTATGGCTACACCTTC

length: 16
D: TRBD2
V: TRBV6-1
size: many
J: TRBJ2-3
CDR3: CASSSGTSGRGDTQYF
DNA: TGTGCCAGCAGCTCTGGGACTAGCGGGAGAGGAGATACGCAGTATTTT

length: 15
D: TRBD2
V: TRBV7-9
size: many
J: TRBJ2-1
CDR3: CASSFAGTSVNEQFF
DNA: TGTGCCAGCAGCTTCGCCGGGACTAGCGTTAATGAGCAGTTCTTC

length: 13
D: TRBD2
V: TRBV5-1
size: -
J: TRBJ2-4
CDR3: CASSPGGEGIQYF
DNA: TGCGCCAGCAGCCCAGGTGGGGAGGGCATTCAGTACTTC

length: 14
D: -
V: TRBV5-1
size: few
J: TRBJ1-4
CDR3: CASSGQGGGEKLFF
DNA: TGCGCCAGCAGCGGACAAGGGGGAGGTGAAAAACTGTTTTTT

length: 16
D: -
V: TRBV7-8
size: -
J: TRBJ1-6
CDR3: CASSQLVGMGGSPLHF
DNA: TGTGCCAGCAGCCAACTAGTTGGCATGGGGGGTTCACCCCTCCACTTT

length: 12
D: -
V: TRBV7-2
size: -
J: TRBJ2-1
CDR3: CASSLEGDEQFF
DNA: TGTGCCAGCAGCTTAGAAGGGGATGAGCAGTTCTTC

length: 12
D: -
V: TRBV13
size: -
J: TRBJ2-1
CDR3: CASSAIYANPQF
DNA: TGTGCCAGCAGCGCCATCTACGCAAACCCCCAGTTC

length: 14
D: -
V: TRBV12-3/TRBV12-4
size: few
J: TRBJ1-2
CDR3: CASSLGRQNYGYTF
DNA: TGTGCCAGCAGTTTAGGTCGGCAAAACTATGGCTACACCTTC

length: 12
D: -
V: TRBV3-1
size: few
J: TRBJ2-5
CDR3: CASSQPGETQYF
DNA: TGTGCCAGCAGCCAACCGGGGGAGACCCAGTACTTC

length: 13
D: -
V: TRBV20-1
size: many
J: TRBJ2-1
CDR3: CSALIAEHNEQFF
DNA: TGCAGTGCTTTAATAGCAGAGCACAATGAGCAGTTCTTC

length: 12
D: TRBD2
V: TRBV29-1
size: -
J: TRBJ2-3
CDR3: CSVGTTTDTQYF
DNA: TGCAGCGTGGGGACTACCACAGATACGCAGTATTTT

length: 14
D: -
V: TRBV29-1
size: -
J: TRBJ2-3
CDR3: CSVDRGASTDTQYF
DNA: TGCAGCGTTGACAGGGGTGCTAGCACAGATACGCAGTATTTT

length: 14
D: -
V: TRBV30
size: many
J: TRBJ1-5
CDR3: CAWSGAPSNQPQHF
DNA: TGTGCCTGGAGTGGCGCCCCTAGCAATCAGCCCCAGCATTTT

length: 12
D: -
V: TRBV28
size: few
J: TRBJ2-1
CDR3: CASSPHRDEQFF
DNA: TGTGCCAGCAGTCCCCACCGCGATGAGCAGTTCTTC

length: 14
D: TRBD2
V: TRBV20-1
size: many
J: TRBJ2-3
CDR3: CSALEGRALNTQYF
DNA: TGCAGTGCTCTTGAGGGGAGGGCCTTAAATACGCAGTATTTT

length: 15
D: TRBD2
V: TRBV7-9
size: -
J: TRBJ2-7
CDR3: CASSLLSGGAGEQYF
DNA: TGTGCCAGCAGCTTATTAAGCGGGGGAGCGGGGGAGCAGTACTTC

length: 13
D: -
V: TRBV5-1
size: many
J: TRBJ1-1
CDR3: CASSFNTNTEAFF
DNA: TGCGCCAGCAGCTTCAACACGAACACTGAAGCTTTCTTT

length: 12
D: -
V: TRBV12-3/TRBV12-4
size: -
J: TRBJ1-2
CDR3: CASRRDLAGYTF
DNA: TGTGCCAGCAGGAGGGACCTGGCGGGCTACACCTTC

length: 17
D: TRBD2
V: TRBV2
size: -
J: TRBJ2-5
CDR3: CASSEHHDSGTQETQYF
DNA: TGTGCCAGCAGTGAACACCACGATAGCGGGACTCAAGAGACCCAGTACTTC

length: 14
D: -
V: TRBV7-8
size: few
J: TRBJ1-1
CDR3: CASSPTWGGSEAFF
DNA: TGTGCCAGCAGCCCCACTTGGGGGGGATCTGAAGCTTTCTTT

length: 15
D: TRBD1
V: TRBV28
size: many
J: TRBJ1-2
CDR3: CASTALTGGLDGYTF
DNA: TGTGCCAGCACCGCTTTGACAGGGGGTTTAGATGGCTACACCTTC

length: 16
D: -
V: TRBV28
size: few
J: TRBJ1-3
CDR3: CASSPNTGPSGNTIYF
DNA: TGTGCCAGCAGTCCGAACACAGGCCCCTCTGGAAACACCATATATTTT

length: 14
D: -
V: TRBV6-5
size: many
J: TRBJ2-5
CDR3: CASSYGVSQETQYF
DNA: TGTGCCAGCAGTTACGGGGTCTCCCAAGAGACCCAGTACTTC

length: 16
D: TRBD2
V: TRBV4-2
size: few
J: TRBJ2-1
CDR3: CASSQDAGLATDEQFF
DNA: TGTGCCAGCAGCCAAGACGCGGGACTAGCGACCGATGAGCAGTTCTTC

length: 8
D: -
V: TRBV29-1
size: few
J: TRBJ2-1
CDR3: CSVEDSGF
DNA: TGCAGCGTTGAAGATTCGGGCTTC

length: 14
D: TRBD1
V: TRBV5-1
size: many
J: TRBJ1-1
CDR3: CASSRGQGNTEAFF
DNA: TGCGCCAGCAGCCGGGGACAGGGAAACACTGAAGCTTTCTTT

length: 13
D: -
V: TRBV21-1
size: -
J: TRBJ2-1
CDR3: CASRKADYNEQFF
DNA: TGTGCCAGCAGAAAGGCGGACTACAATGAGCAGTTCTTC

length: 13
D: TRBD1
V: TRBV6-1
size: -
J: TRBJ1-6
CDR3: CASRRDSNSPLHF
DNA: TGTGCCAGCAGGAGGGACAGCAATTCACCCCTCCACTTT

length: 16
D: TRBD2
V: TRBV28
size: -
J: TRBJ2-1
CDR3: CASSRLAGSSYNEQFF
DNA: TGTGCCAGCAGTCGCCTAGCGGGGAGCTCCTACAATGAGCAGTTCTTC

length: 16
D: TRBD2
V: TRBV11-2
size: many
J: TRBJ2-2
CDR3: CASSRTGLAGTGELFF
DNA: TGTGCCAGCAGCCGGACAGGACTAGCGGGGACCGGGGAGCTGTTTTTT

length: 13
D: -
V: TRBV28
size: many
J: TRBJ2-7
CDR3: CASYRGGSYEQYF
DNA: TGTGCCAGCTACCGGGGCGGGTCCTACGAGCAGTACTTC

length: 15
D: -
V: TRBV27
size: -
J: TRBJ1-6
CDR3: CASSRQSSYNSPLHF
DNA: TGTGCCAGCAGTCGACAGAGCTCCTATAATTCACCCCTCCACTTT

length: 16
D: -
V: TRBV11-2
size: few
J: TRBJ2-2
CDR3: CASSSLRRINTGELFF
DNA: TGTGCCAGCAGCTCCCTTAGGCGGATTAACACCGGGGAGCTGTTTTTT

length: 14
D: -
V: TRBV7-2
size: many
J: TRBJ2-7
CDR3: CASSLPGALYEQYF
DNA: TGTGCCAGCAGCTTACCGGGGGCCCTCTACGAGCAGTACTTC

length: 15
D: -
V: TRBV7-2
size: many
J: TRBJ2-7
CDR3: CASSRDPLRTYEQYF
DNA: TGTGCCAGCAGCAGGGACCCACTTCGCACCTACGAGCAGTACTTC

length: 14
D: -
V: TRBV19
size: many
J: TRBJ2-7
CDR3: CASSQGTSLYEQYF
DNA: TGTGCCAGTAGTCAAGGAACTAGCTTGTACGAGCAGTACTTC

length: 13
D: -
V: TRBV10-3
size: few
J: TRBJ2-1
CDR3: CAIRPGQNNEQFF
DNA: TGTGCCATCAGGCCTGGACAGAACAATGAGCAGTTCTTC

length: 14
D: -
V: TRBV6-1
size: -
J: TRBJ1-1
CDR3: CASSEGGGRTEAFF
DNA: TGTGCCAGCAGTGAAGGAGGGGGAAGGACTGAAGCTTTCTTT

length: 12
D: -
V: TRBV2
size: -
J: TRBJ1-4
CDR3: CAGGQGREKLFF
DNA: TGTGCCGGCGGCCAGGGGCGGGAAAAACTGTTTTTT

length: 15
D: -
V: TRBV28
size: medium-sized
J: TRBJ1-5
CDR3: CASRMTLYSNQPQHF
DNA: TGTGCCAGCAGAATGACACTTTATAGCAATCAGCCCCAGCATTTT

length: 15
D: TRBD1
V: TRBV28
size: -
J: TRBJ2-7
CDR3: CASSPALNRGSEQYF
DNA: TGTGCCAGCAGTCCGGCCTTAAACAGGGGTTCCGAGCAGTACTTC

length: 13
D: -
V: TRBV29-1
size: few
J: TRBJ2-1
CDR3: CSVQGGSYNEQFF
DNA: TGCAGCGTTCAGGGGGGGTCCTACAATGAGCAGTTCTTC

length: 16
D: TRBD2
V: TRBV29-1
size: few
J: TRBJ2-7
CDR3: CSARTSGRAGVYEQYF
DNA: TGCAGCGCCAGGACTAGCGGGAGGGCCGGGGTATACGAGCAGTACTTC

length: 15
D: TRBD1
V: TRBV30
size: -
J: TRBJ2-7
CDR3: CAWGPGQGIPYEQYF
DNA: TGTGCCTGGGGACCGGGACAGGGAATCCCCTACGAGCAGTACTTC

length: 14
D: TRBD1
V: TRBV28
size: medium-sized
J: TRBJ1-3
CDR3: CASSSTGGENTIYF
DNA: TGTGCCAGCAGTTCCACAGGGGGGGAAAACACCATATATTTT

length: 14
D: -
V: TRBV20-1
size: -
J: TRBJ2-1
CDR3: CSARRDLSYNEQFF
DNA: TGCAGTGCTAGGAGAGACTTGTCCTACAATGAGCAGTTCTTC

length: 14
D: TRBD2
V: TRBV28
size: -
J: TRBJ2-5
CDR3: CASSLIAGDETQYF
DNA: TGTGCCAGCAGTTTAATAGCGGGAGACGAGACCCAGTACTTC

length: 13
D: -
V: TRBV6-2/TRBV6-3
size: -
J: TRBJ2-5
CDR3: CASSYGRPETQYF
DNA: TGTGCCAGCAGTTACGGGAGACCGGAGACCCAGTACTTC

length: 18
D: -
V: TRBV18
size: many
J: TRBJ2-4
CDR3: CASSPSFQAIIAKNIQYF
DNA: TGTGCCAGCTCACCAAGTTTCCAGGCGATAATAGCCAAAAACATTCAGTACTTC

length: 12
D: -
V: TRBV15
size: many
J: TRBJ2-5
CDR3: CATSRMGETQYF
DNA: TGTGCCACCAGTAGGATGGGGGAGACCCAGTACTTC

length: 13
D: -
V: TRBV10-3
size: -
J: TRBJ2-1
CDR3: CAISGQVNNEQFF
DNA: TGTGCCATCAGTGGACAGGTTAACAATGAGCAGTTCTTC

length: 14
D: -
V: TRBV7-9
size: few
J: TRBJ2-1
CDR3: CASSLGYDTDEQFF
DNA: TGTGCCAGCAGCTTAGGATATGACACGGATGAGCAGTTCTTC

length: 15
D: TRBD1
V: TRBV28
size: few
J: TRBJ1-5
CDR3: CASRTGTVISQPQHF
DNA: TGTGCCAGCAGGACCGGGACAGTAATAAGTCAGCCCCAGCATTTT

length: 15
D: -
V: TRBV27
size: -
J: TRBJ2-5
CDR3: CASSFSSTRRETQYF
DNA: TGTGCCAGCAGTTTTAGCTCCACTCGACGGGAGACCCAGTACTTC

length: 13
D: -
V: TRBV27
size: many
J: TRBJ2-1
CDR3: CASSLVGVHEQFF
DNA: TGTGCCAGCAGTTTGGTGGGAGTCCATGAGCAGTTCTTC